The 17 T cell receptor beta chains reported below all come from one sample, sequenced in a study of cytomegalovirus exposure and HLA in healthy donors (dated by TCRdb to about 2017). Library preparation was by the immunoSEQ multiplex PCR assay. For the multiplex PCR, a mixture combining 60 forward primers for TCR Vbeta segments and 13 reverse primers for TCR Jbeta segments was used. Held by TCRdb, this immuneACCESS table contains in-frame sequences only and omits some clones. Under half of the omission traces to an unresolved V gene where checked; the cause of the rest is unknown. In all, the sample holds approximately 190,000 clones, and about 80% of those were seen once. The ten largest clonotypes hold around an eighth of the sample. Material: PBMCs. The receptors originated from a woman aged 25 to 39 in good health and CMV-seropositive.

The J gene is TRBJ1-2, the V gene TRBV6-1; D is unresolved. The ends were cut back, 5 bases at V and 8 bases at J, with 9 bases in the middle. This CDR3 is built from 11 residues. CDR1 is MNHNS, CDR2 SASEGT, per germline. The CDR3 loop reads CASSSGLGYTF. The CDR3 region has the DNA TGTGCCAGCAGTTCGGGTCTCGGCTACACCTTC.

J is TRBJ2-7 and V is TRBV6-1; D not certain. Trimming shortened V by 6 bases and J by 5 bases, and 8 bases separated the two germline ends. Germline V lookup: CDR1 MNHNS, CDR2 SASEGT. The CDR3 is 11 amino acids. CDR3 in DNA: TGTGCCAGCAGCGAGTCAAACGAGCAGTACTTC. Protein product: CASSESNEQYF.

The chain employs TRBV2 and TRBJ2-1; possible D gene TRBD2, 5 bases. Germline V lookup: CDR1 SNHLY, CDR2 FYNNEI. CDR3 length equals 13 residues. V was clipped by 3 bases and J by 7 bases, with 10 bases between them. In nucleotides, the CDR3 is TGTGCCAGCAGTGATCGGGGTAGGAATGAGCAGTTCTTC. Translating it yields CASSDRGRNEQFF.

The chain has TRBV27 and TRBJ2-7; TRBD1 aligns across 10 bases. This CDR3 is 16 amino acids long. With 6 bases clipped from V and 7 bases from J, the junction kept 15 bases outside the gene matches. Per germline, CDR1 MNHEY and CDR2 SMNVEV (reference sequence). The CDR3 DNA reads as TGTGCCAGCAGGGCGGACCCTCGGGACAGGGGAGTAGAGCAGTACTTC. Its translation is CASRADPRDRGVEQYF.

The chain has TRBV4-3 and TRBJ2-7; D is possibly TRBD2 (6 bases). The germline gives CDR1 LGHNA, CDR2 YSLEER. The V end lost 0 bases, the J end lost 7 bases, and 16 bases lay between the germline ends. There are 15 residues in the CDR3. CDR3 in amino acids: CASSQDRGGAGEQYF. The CDR3 DNA follows: TGCGCCAGCAGCCAAGATCGGGGCGGGGCAGGGGAGCAGTACTTC.

This clone was detected a few times. The rearrangement joins TRBV10-3 to TRBJ2-2, with 7 bases identical to TRBD1. Germline lookup yields CDR1 ENHRY and CDR2 SYGVKD. This CDR3 spans 13 amino acids. Trimming at V came to 9 bases and at J to 0 bases, leaving 1 base not matched to a gene. This chain's CDR3 is CAIGQANTGELFF. As DNA, the CDR3 is TGTGCCATAGGACAGGCGAACACCGGGGAGCTGTTTTTT.

The chain's CDR3 is CASSRASGRLARPYEQYF. CDR3 DNA: TGTGCCAGCAGCCGGGCTAGCGGGAGGCTCGCGCGCCCCTACGAGCAGTACTTC. The chain has TRBV11-3 and TRBJ2-7; 11 bases are a match to TRBD2. The CDR3 loop spans 18 amino acids. Germline-derived CDR1 and CDR2 are SGHNT and YENEEA. Germline trimming cut 5 bases from V and 2 bases from J; bases unmatched to any gene: 14.

This chain uses TRBV6-1 with TRBJ2-1; weak D call: TRBD2 (6 bases). Deletions cut 6 bases from V and 4 bases from J, with 16 bases between. Germline V gene data show CDR1 as MNHNS and CDR2 as SASEGT. This CDR3 region has 15 residues. The CDR3, as DNA: TGTGCCAGCAGCTACCTCGGGGGAACGTACAATGAGCAGTTCTTC. Amino acids: CASSYLGGTYNEQFF.

J is TRBJ2-3 and V is TRBV7-9; D gene uncertain. The V gene's germline CDR1 is SEHNR and CDR2 FQNEAQ (reference sequence). V was shortened by 5 bases and J by 2 bases, with 11 bases between the two germline ends. The CDR3 has 14 residues. CDR3 sequence reads: CASSPERFTDTQYF. CDR3 sequence (DNA): TGTGCCAGCAGCCCCGAGAGATTCACAGATACGCAGTATTTT.

The chain recombines TRBV15 with TRBJ1-5; the D is unclear. V was shortened by 5 bases and J by 9 bases, with 14 bases between the two germline ends. The CDR3 has 13 amino acids. Germline V CDR1 and CDR2: LNHNV, YYDKDF (reference sequence). CDR3 amino acids: CATSAERPAPQHF. CDR3 sequence (DNA): TGTGCCACCAGCGCAGAGAGGCCTGCGCCCCAGCATTTT.

Concerning this clone: Distinct nucleotide sequences in the sample also encode this CDR3. The rearrangement uses TRBV10-3 and TRBJ1-1; TRBD1 agrees at 8 bases. Germline V lookup: CDR1 ENHRY, CDR2 SYGVKD. This CDR3 is built from 13 residues. V gave up 5 bases and J gave up 2 bases; unmatched junction bases: 1. The CDR3, as DNA: TGTGCCATCAGTACAGGGGGTAACACTGAAGCTTTCTTT. This translates into CAISTGGNTEAFF.

In regard to this clone: One junction end disagrees with the germline gene, perhaps due to a read error. This CDR3 is also generated by other DNA sequences in the sample. CDR3 coding DNA: TGTGCCAGCAGCTACTCAAGGGGGCTCGACTACGAGCAGTACTTC. Its translation: CASSYSRGLDYEQYF. The chain uses TRBV6-5 and TRBJ2-7, with TRBD1 identical over 7 bases. The germline V gene encodes CDR1 MNHEY and CDR2 SVGAGI. The CDR3 length is 15 residues.

The chain couples TRBV18 to TRBJ1-5; TRBD1 matches 9 bases. Germline V gives CDR1 KGHSH, CDR2 LQKENI. J lost 6 bases, V lost 4 bases, and 10 bases had no gene match. The CDR3 sequence is 16 residues long. In DNA, the CDR3 is TGTGCCAGCTCACGAGGGACAGGGAAAGGTAGTCAGCCCCAGCATTTT. This translates into CASSRGTGKGSQPQHF.

The chain uses TRBV7-2 and TRBJ2-7, with D perhaps TRBD2 (6 bases). Germline V gives CDR1 SGHTA, CDR2 FQGNSA. The CDR3 sequence is 14 residues long. The germline V and J ends were trimmed by 0 bases and 3 bases, with 9 bases remaining between them. Written as DNA, the CDR3 is TGTGCCAGCAGCTTAGCGGGAGGACTCTACGAGCAGTACTTC. Its translation is CASSLAGGLYEQYF.

The count of this clone is one. J is TRBJ2-3 and V is TRBV7-9; 11 bases are shared with TRBD1. V shed 2 bases, J shed 1 base, and the junction held 5 bases outside the gene matches. CDR1 is SEHNR and CDR2 is FQNEAQ in the germline V gene (reference sequence). The CDR3 runs 17 residues. CDR3 protein: CASSLPLGQGGTDTQYF. CDR3 DNA sequence: TGTGCCAGCAGCTTACCGTTGGGACAGGGGGGCACAGATACGCAGTATTTT.

This clone occurred a few times. This rearrangement joins TRBV11-3 to TRBJ2-5, with unresolved D. The germline V gene encodes CDR1 SGHNT and CDR2 YENEEA. Trimming cost V 2 bases and J 5 bases, with 12 bases left between them. This CDR3 region has 14 residues. CDR3 coding DNA: TGTGCCAGCAGCTTAAAAGCGATCTGGGAGACCCAGTACTTC. This codes for CASSLKAIWETQYF.

The J gene is TRBJ1-1, the V gene TRBV5-4, with D tentatively TRBD1 (5 bases). Trimming took off 2 bases at V and 3 bases at J, with 11 bases between the two ends. Germline CDR1 is SGHNT and CDR2 is YYREEE (reference sequence). The CDR3 sequence is 14 residues long. This CDR3 is CASSLGEGHTEAFF. CDR3 coding DNA: TGTGCCAGCAGCTTAGGGGAGGGGCACACTGAAGCTTTCTTT.